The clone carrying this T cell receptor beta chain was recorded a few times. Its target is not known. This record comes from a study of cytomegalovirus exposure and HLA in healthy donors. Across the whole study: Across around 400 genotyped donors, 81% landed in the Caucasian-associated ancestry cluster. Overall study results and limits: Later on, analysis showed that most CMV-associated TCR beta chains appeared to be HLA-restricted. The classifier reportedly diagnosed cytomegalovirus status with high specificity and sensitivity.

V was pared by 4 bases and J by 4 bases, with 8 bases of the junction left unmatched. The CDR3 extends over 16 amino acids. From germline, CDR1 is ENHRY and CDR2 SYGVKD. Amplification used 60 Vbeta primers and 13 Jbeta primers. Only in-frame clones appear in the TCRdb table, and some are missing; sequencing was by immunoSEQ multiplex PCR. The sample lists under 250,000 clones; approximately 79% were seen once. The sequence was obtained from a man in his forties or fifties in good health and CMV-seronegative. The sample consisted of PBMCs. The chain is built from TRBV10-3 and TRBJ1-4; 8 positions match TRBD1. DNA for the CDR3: TGTGCCATCAGTGCTACCGACAGGGGCGTTAATGAAAAACTGTTTTTT. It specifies CAISATDRGVNEKLFF.